This note documents a single T cell receptor (beta chain) sequence. These data come from a study of T-cell reconstitution after alpha-beta-depleted transplantation in children. The authors prepared the TCRbeta library with unique molecular identifiers. TCRdb used MiXCR to reprocess the PCR reads, holding one entry per CDR3 protein. The sample shows 500,000 to 600,000 distinct CDR3 sequences, roughly 18% of them seen only once. V lost 0 bases and J lost 7, with 17 bases in between. The CDR3 totals 16 residues. Per the germline V gene, CDR1 is SGHRS and CDR2 is YFSETQ. The sequence derives from a human donor who donated a stem cell graft to a child with acute lymphoblastic leukemia. The material was PBMCs from the stem cell graft donor, obtained from the stem cell graft. This chain joins TRBV5-1 and TRBJ2-1; D unresolved. The CDR3 sequence is CASSLEGNQAGNEQFF. The DNA for the CDR3 is TGCGCCAGCAGCTTGGAGGGAAACCAGGCTGGGAATGAGCAGTTCTTC.